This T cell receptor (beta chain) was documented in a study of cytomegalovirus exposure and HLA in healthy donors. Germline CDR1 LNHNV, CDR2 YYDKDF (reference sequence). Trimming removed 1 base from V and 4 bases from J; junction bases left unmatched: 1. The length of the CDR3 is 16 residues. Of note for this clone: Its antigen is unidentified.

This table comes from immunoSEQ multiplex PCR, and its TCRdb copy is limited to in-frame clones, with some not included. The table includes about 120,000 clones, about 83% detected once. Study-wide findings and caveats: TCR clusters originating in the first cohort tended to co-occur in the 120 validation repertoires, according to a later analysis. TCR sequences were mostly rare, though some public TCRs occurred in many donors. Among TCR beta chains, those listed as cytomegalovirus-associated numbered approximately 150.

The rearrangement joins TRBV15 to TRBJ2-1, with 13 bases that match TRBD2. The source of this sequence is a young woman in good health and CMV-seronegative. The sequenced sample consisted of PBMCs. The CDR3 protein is CATSRGGLAGYNEQFF. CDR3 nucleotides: TGTGCCACCAGCAGAGGGGGACTAGCGGGGTACAATGAGCAGTTCTTC. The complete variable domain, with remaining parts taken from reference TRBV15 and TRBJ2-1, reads DAMVIQNPRYQVTQFGKPVTLSCSQTLNHNVMYWYQQKSSQAPKLLFHYYDKDFNNEADTPDNFQSRRPNTSFCFLDIRSPGLGDTAMYLCATSRGGLAGYNEQFFGPGTRLTVL.